Presented here are 9 T cell receptor beta chains from one specimen sequenced in a study of PD-L1 blockade in urothelial cancer. Generated by immunoSEQ multiplex PCR, the TCRdb table keeps only in-frame clones and is missing some. This table holds around 41,000 clones, about four fifths found once. Time point: peripheral blood 6 weeks after treatment start. Sample: PBMCs, taken around atezolizumab (anti-PD-L1) treatment. Receptor source: a man between 60 and 75 years old with urothelial cancer.

The chain uses TRBV7-3 and TRBJ2-7; possible D gene TRBD1, 5 bases. V lost 2 bases and J 6 bases, leaving 11 bases between the germline ends. CDR1 and CDR2 from the germline V gene are SGHTA and FQGTGA. CDR3 length: 13 residues. The DNA of the CDR3 is TGTGCCAGCAGCTTAGGACACCAGGGCGAGCAGTACTTC. Its translation: CASSLGHQGEQYF.

The chain links TRBV29-1 to TRBJ2-7, with unresolved D. The CDR3 has 13 amino acids. V lost 5 bases and J 5 bases, leaving 16 bases between the germline ends. The germline CDR1 and CDR2 sequences are SQVTM and ANQGSEA. The CDR3 sequence: CSVLIGTAHEQYF. The CDR3 nucleotides read TGCAGCGTTCTAATAGGAACAGCCCACGAGCAGTACTTC.

The chain links TRBV6-5 to TRBJ1-4; possible D gene TRBD1, 5 bases. V lost 5 bases and J lost 6, with 16 bases in between. CDR3 size: 15 residues. Germline lookup yields CDR1 MNHEY and CDR2 SVGAGI. CDR3 sequence: CASSGSGAAYEKLFF. CDR3 coding DNA: TGTGCCAGCAGTGGCAGTGGGGCAGCCTATGAAAAACTGTTTTTT.

J is TRBJ2-2 and V is TRBV2, with TRBD2 identical over 8 bases. The CDR3 sequence is 17 residues long. CDR1 SNHLY and CDR2 FYNNEI come from the germline V gene. V lost 1 base to trimming and J lost 7 bases; unmatched junction nucleotides: 11. CDR3 region: CASSEVGTGRGGGELFF. Here the CDR3 DNA reads TGTGCCAGCAGTGAAGTCGGAACAGGACGGGGGGGCGGGGAGCTGTTTTTT.

This clone has just one count. The chain links TRBV30 to TRBJ2-1; 10 bases are shared with TRBD2. The CDR3 runs to 15 residues. V was clipped by 2 bases and J by 6 bases; unmatched bases: 7. Looked up from germline, CDR1 is GTSNPN and CDR2 is SVGIG (reference sequence). CDR3 sequence (DNA): TGTGCCTGGAGTAAGAGCGGGGGGGCGGTCAATGAGCAGTTCTTC. It codes for CAWSKSGGAVNEQFF.

The chain is built from TRBV7-9 and TRBJ2-7, with 8 positions matching TRBD2. The ends lost 4 bases at V and 6 bases at J; junction bases unmatched: 2. The CDR3 sequence is 12 residues long. CDR1 is SEHNR, CDR2 FQNEAQ, per germline (reference sequence). CDR3 residues: CASSSGGGEQYF. CDR3 bases: TGTGCCAGCAGCTCCGGGGGGGGCGAGCAGTACTTC.

This chain links TRBV27 with TRBJ2-3; 9 bases agree with TRBD1. Germline lookup yields CDR1 MNHEY and CDR2 SMNVEV (reference sequence). CDR3 length: 15 residues. V lost 6 bases to trimming and J lost 3 bases; unmatched junction nucleotides: 7. CDR3 sequence: CASRPWDRVTDTQYF. CDR3 in DNA: TGTGCCAGCAGGCCCTGGGACAGGGTGACAGATACGCAGTATTTT.

This clone was found a few times. This chain uses TRBV10-1 with TRBJ2-7, with D possibly TRBD2 on 6 matching bases. Germline assignment: CDR1 WNHNN and CDR2 SYGVQD (reference sequence). The CDR3 spans 14 residues. Trimming stripped 4 bases from V and 0 bases from J, with 10 bases between. CDR3 sequence: CASSARGHSYEQYF. CDR3 in DNA: TGCGCCAGCAGTGCGCGGGGCCACTCCTACGAGCAGTACTTC.

V is TRBV7-6 and J is TRBJ2-3; D uncertain. The CDR3 loop spans 15 amino acids. V lost 1 base, J lost 2 bases, and 10 bases lay in between. Germline V gene lookup returns CDR1 SGHVS and CDR2 FNYEAQ. CDR3 nucleotides: TGTGCCAGCAGCTTAGTCGGCGGAACCACAGATACGCAGTATTTT. This encodes CASSLVGGTTDTQYF.